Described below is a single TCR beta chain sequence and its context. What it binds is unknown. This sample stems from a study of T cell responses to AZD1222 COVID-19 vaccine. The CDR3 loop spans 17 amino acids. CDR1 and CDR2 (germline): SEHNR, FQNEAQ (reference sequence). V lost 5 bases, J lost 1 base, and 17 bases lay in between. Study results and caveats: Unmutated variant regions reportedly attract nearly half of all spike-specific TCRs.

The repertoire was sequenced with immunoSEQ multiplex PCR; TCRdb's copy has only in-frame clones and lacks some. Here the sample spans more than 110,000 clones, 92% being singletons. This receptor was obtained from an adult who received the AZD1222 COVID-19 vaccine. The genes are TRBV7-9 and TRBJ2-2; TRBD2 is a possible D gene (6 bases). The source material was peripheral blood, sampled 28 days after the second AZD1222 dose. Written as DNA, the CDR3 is TGTGCCAGCAGCCCATCAACCGGGAGCCAGAACACCGGGGAGCTGTTTTTT. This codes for CASSPSTGSQNTGELFF.